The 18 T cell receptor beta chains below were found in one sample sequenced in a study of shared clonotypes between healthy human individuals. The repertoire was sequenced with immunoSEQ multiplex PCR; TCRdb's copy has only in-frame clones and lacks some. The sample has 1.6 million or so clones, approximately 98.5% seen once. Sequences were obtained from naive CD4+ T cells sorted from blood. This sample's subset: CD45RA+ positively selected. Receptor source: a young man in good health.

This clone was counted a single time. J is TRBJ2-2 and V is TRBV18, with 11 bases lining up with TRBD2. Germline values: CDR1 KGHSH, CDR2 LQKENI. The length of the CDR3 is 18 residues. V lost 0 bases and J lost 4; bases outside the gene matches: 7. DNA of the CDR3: TGTGCCAGCTCACCACCAAAACTAGCGGGAGTCGGCACCGGGGAGCTGTTTTTT. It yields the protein CASSPPKLAGVGTGELFF.

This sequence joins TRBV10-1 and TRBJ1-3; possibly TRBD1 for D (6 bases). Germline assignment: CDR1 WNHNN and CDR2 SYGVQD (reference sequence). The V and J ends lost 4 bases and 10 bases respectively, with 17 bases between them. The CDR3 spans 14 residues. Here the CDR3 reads CASSAAGVKRTIYF. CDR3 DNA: TGCGCCAGCAGTGCAGCAGGGGTTAAACGGACCATATATTTT.

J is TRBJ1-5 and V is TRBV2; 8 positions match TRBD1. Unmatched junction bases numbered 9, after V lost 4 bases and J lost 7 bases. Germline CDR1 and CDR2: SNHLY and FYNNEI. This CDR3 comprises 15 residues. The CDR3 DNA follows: TGTGCCAGCAGTGGTAACAGGGGGTCGGAGCAGCCCCAGCATTTT. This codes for CASSGNRGSEQPQHF.

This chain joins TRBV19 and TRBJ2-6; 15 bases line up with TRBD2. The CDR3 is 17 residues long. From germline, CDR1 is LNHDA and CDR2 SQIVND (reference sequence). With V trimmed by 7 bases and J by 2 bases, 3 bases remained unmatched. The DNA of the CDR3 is TGTGCCAGTACCAGGACTAGCGGGAGGGCTGGGGCCAACGTCCTGACTTTC. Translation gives CASTRTSGRAGANVLTF.

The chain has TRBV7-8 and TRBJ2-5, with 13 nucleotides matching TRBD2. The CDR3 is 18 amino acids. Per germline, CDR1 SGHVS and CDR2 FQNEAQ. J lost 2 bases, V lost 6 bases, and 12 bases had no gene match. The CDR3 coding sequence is TGTGCCAGCAGTCTTACTAGCGGGAGGGCCACGGCTCAAGAGACCCAGTACTTC. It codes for CASSLTSGRATAQETQYF.

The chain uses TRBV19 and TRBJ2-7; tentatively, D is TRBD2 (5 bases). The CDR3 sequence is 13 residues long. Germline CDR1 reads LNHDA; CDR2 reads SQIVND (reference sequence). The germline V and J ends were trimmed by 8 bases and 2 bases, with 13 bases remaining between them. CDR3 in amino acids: CASARRPAYEQYF. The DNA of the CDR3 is TGTGCCAGTGCCCGGAGGCCGGCCTACGAGCAGTACTTC.

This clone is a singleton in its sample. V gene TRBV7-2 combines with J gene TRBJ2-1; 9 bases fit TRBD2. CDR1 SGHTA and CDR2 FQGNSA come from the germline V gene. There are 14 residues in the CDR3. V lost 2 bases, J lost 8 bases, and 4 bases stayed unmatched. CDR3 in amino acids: CASSLWRLADEQFF. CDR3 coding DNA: TGTGCCAGCAGCTTATGGAGACTAGCGGATGAGCAGTTCTTC.

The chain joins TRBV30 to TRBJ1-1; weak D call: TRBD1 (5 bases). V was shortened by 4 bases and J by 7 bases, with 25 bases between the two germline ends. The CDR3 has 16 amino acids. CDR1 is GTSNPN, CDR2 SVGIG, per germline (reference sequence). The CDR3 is CAWKSVPGGAYGEAFF. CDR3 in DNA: TGTGCCTGGAAATCGGTTCCAGGAGGGGCTTACGGTGAAGCTTTCTTT.

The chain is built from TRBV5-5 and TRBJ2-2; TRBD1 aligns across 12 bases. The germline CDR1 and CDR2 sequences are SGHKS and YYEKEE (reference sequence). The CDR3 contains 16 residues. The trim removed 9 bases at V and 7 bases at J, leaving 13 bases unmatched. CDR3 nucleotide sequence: TGTGCCACCAACTCCCGGGGACAGGGGGCCGGCGGGGAGCTGTTTTTT. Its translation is CATNSRGQGAGGELFF. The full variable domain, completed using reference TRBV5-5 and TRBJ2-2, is DAGVTQSPTHLIKTRGQQVTLRCSPISGHKSVSWYQQVLGQGPQFIFQYYEKEERGRGNFPDRFSARQFPNYSSELNVNALLLGDSALYLCATNSRGQGAGGELFFGEGSRLTVL.

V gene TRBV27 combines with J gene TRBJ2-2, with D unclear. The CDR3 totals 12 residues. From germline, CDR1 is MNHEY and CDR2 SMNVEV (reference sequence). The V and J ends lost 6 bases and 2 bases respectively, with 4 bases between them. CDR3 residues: CASRDNTGELFF. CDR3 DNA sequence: TGTGCCAGCAGGGATAACACCGGGGAGCTGTTTTTT.

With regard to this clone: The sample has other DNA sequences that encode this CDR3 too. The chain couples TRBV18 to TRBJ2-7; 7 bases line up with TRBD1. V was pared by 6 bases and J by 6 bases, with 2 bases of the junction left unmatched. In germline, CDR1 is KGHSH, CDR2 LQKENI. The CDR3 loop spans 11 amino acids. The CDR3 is CASSRQGEQYF. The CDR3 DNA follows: TGTGCCAGCTCGAGACAGGGCGAGCAGTACTTC.

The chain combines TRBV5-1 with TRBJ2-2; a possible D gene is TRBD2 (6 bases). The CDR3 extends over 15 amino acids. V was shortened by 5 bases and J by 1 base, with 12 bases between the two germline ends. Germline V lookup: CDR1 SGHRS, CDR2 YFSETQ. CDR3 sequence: CASSPGLQNTGELFF. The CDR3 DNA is TGCGCCAGCAGTCCGGGACTGCAGAACACCGGGGAGCTGTTTTTT.

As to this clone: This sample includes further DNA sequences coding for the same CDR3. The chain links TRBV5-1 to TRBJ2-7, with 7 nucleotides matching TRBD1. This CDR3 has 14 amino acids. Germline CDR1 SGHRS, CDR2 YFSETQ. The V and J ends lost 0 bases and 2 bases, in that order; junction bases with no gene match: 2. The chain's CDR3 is CASSLVQGAYEQYF. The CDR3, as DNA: TGCGCCAGCAGCTTGGTTCAGGGGGCCTACGAGCAGTACTTC.

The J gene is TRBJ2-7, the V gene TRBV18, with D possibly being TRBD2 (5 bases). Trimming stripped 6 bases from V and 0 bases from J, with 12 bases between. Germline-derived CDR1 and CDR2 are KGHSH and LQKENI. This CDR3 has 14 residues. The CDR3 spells CASSDPSFSYEQYF. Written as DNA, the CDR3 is TGTGCCAGCTCCGACCCTAGCTTCTCCTACGAGCAGTACTTC.

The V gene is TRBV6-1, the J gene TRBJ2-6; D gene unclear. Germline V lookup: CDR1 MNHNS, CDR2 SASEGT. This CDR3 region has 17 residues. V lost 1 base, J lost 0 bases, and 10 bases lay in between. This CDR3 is CASSEVLFGSGANVLTF. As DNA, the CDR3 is TGTGCCAGCAGTGAAGTCCTATTTGGCTCTGGGGCCAACGTCCTGACTTTC.

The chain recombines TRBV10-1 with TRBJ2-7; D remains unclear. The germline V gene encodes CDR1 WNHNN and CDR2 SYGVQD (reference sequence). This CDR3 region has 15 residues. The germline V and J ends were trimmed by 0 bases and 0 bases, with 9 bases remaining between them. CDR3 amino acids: CASSESSPSSYEQYF. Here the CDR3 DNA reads TGCGCCAGCAGTGAGTCTTCACCTTCCTCCTACGAGCAGTACTTC.

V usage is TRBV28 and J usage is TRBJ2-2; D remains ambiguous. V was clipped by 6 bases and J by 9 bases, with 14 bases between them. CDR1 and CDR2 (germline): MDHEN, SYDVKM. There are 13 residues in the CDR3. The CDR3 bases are TGTGCCAGCAGCAACACGGCCCGGCGGGAGCTGTTTTTT. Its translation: CASSNTARRELFF.

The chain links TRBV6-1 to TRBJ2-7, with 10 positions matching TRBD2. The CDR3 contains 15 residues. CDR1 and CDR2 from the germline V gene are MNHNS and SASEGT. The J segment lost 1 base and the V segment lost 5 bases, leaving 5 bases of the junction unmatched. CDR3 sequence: CASSPLAGVSYEQYF. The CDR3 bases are TGTGCCAGCAGTCCGCTAGCGGGAGTATCCTACGAGCAGTACTTC.